These 15 T cell receptor beta chains were all obtained from the same sample, sequenced in a study of blood T cell repertoires in COVID-19. The assay was immunoSEQ multiplex PCR, and TCRdb's table has in-frame clones only and misses some. This sample has about 48,000 clones, with just over 85% found just once. Sequencing was done on a sample of peripheral blood. The receptors stem from an elderly woman with COVID-19, enrolled during active disease.

The chain combines TRBV5-5 with TRBJ1-5; D gene unclear. From germline, CDR1 is SGHKS and CDR2 YYEKEE (reference sequence). The CDR3 is made up of 14 amino acids. Trimming stripped 4 bases from V and 9 bases from J, with 17 bases between. CDR3 sequence (DNA): TGTGCCAGCAGCCCGGACGGGGAGTCGGGGCCCCAGCATTTT. Its protein is CASSPDGESGPQHF.

This clone showed up just a few times. The chain carries TRBV5-4 and TRBJ2-3; TRBD1 might be the D (6 bases). Germline V lookup: CDR1 SGHNT, CDR2 YYREEE (reference sequence). Trimming pared 0 bases from V and 7 bases from J, leaving 18 bases between. This CDR3 spans 16 amino acids. The CDR3, as DNA: TGTGCCAGCAGCTTGGCGGGGCGCAGGGGTCAGAATACGCAGTATTTT. This sequence encodes CASSLAGRRGQNTQYF.

CDR3 coding DNA: TGTGCCAGCAGAACCCACAGGGTCCCCTACGAGCAGTACTTC. This translates into CASRTHRVPYEQYF. The chain has TRBV28 and TRBJ2-7; weak D call: TRBD1 (6 bases). This CDR3 has 14 residues. The germline V and J ends were trimmed by 6 bases and 2 bases, with 14 bases remaining between them. Germline loops: CDR1 MDHEN, CDR2 SYDVKM. Filled out from reference TRBV28 and TRBJ2-7, the complete variable domain reads DVKVTQSSRYLVKRTGEKVFLECVQDMDHENMFWYRQDPGLGLRLIYFSYDVKMKEKGDIPEGYSVSREKKERFSLILESASTNQTSMYLCASRTHRVPYEQYFGPGTRLTVT.

This clone was seen a handful of times. The genes are TRBV7-2 and TRBJ1-5; TRBD1 aligns across 7 bases. Trimming cost V 2 bases and J 0 bases; bases outside gene matches: 10. This CDR3 is 18 amino acids long. Looked up from germline, CDR1 is SGHTA and CDR2 is FQGNSA. CDR3 in DNA: TGTGCCAGCAGCTTACGCGTAGGGGGCCCCAATAGCAATCAGCCCCAGCATTTT. Its protein product is CASSLRVGGPNSNQPQHF.

The chain has TRBV9 and TRBJ2-3; 10 nucleotides align to TRBD2. Germline V gene data show CDR1 as SGDLS and CDR2 as YYNGEE. This CDR3 region has 15 residues. Trimming cost V 6 bases and J 2 bases; bases outside gene matches: 6. The CDR3 protein is CASTSLAGVTDTQYF. In DNA, the CDR3 is TGTGCCAGCACCTCGCTAGCGGGAGTCACAGATACGCAGTATTTT.

By proportion, this clone is medium-sized. The chain uses TRBV19 and TRBJ1-2, with D perhaps TRBD1 (5 bases). There are 15 residues in the CDR3. V lost 7 bases and J 3 bases, leaving 18 bases between the germline ends. Germline V gene lookup returns CDR1 LNHDA and CDR2 SQIVND (reference sequence). CDR3 coding DNA: TGTGCCAGTACCCGAACAGGCTGGATTGACTATGGCTACACCTTC. This codes for CASTRTGWIDYGYTF. The entire variable domain, with the rest obtained from reference TRBV19 and TRBJ1-2, is as follows: DGGITQSPKYLFRKEGQNVTLSCEQNLNHDAMYWYRQDPGQGLRLIYYSQIVNDFQKGDIAEGYSVSREKKESFPLTVTSAQKNPTAFYLCASTRTGWIDYGYTFGSGTRLTVV.

For the CDR3, the DNA is TGTGCCAGCAGCCAAGGGACAGGGGGTGGGGGCTACACCTTC. Protein sequence: CASSQGTGGGGYTF. This chain links TRBV4-2 with TRBJ1-2, with 10 bases lining up with TRBD1. CDR1 LGHNA and CDR2 YNFKEQ come from the germline V gene. V shed 1 base, J shed 8 bases, and the junction held 4 bases outside the gene matches. CDR3 length equals 14 residues.

This rearrangement joins TRBV11-3 to TRBJ2-2; D gene ambiguous. V lost 0 bases and J 5 bases, leaving 4 bases between the germline ends. The germline V gene has CDR1 SGHNT and CDR2 YENEEA. CDR3 size: 13 residues. The CDR3 loop is CASSLDNTGELFF. In DNA, the CDR3 is TGTGCCAGCAGCTTAGATAATACCGGGGAGCTGTTTTTT.

The chain has TRBV7-8 and TRBJ2-1; a weak D match, TRBD1 (6 bases). Germline CDR1 SGHVS, CDR2 FQNEAQ. The CDR3 has 16 amino acids. V was shortened by 4 bases and J by 3 bases, with 16 bases between the two germline ends. The CDR3 spells CASSYSRTVIYNEQFF. The CDR3 DNA reads as TGTGCCAGCAGCTACAGCCGGACAGTTATCTACAATGAGCAGTTCTTC.

This clone was counted between two and nine times. This chain uses TRBV28 with TRBJ2-7; 10 nucleotides align to TRBD1. Per the germline V gene, CDR1 is MDHEN and CDR2 is SYDVKM. V gave up 2 bases and J gave up 8 bases; unmatched junction bases: 0. The CDR3 totals 12 residues. CDR3 sequence: CASSLDRGQQYF. Written as DNA, the CDR3 is TGTGCCAGCAGTTTAGACAGGGGGCAGCAGTACTTC.

The chain employs TRBV1 and TRBJ2-4; the listed D gene, TRBD2, was not tested against the DNA. TRBV1 is termed a pseudogene. The CDR3 covers 15 residues. CDR3 amino acids: CTSSPIKAGKNIQYF. For the CDR3, the DNA is TGCACCAGCAGCCCCATAAAAGCGGGAAAAAACATTCAGTACTTC.

This clone was found once. J is TRBJ2-1 and V is TRBV28; D remains unclear. Trimming took off 5 bases at V and 5 bases at J, with 19 bases between the two ends. Germline V gives CDR1 MDHEN, CDR2 SYDVKM. The CDR3 length is 16 residues. This chain's CDR3 is CASSRPGTPPHNEQFF. CDR3 nucleotides: TGTGCCAGCAGTCGACCAGGAACTCCCCCTCACAATGAGCAGTTCTTC.

The chain joins TRBV5-1 to TRBJ2-3; D is perhaps TRBD2 (5 bases). This CDR3 region has 12 residues. Trimming stripped 4 bases from V and 4 bases from J, with 7 bases between. Germline V gene lookup returns CDR1 SGHRS and CDR2 YFSETQ. The CDR3 DNA reads TGCGCCAGCAGCCCGGGGTCAGATACGCAGTATTTT. It specifies CASSPGSDTQYF.

This rearrangement joins TRBV5-1 to TRBJ2-7; the D is unclear. The V gene's germline CDR1 is SGHRS and CDR2 YFSETQ. The CDR3 runs 12 residues. V lost 0 bases, J lost 4 bases, and 5 bases lay in between. The CDR3 protein is CASSLGQYEQYF. CDR3 DNA sequence: TGCGCCAGCAGCTTGGGGCAATACGAGCAGTACTTC. Drawing the rest from reference TRBV5-1 and TRBJ2-7, the complete variable domain is KAGVTQTPRYLIKTRGQQVTLSCSPISGHRSVSWYQQTPGQGLQFLFEYFSETQRNKGNFPGRFSGRQFSNSRSEMNVSTLELGDSALYLCASSLGQYEQYFGPGTRLTVT.

This chain connects TRBV11-2 to TRBJ1-2; no clear D gene. Germline CDR1 is SGHAT and CDR2 is FQNNGV. V lost 10 bases, J lost 5 bases, and 17 bases lay in between. The CDR3 length is 13 residues. CDR3 DNA sequence: TGTGCCAACTCGCCTCCCCCACGGTATGGCTACACCTTC. Its protein is CANSPPPRYGYTF.